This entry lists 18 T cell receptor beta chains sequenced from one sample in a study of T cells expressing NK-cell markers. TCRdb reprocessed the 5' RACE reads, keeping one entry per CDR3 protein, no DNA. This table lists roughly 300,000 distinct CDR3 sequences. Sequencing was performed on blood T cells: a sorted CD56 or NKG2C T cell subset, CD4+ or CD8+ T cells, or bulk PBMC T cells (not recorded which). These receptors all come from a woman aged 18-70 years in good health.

CDR3 sequence: CASSLDGNIQYF. This rearrangement joins TRBV7-6 to TRBJ2-4. This CDR3 is 12 amino acids long. The germline V gene has CDR1 SGHVS and CDR2 FNYEAQ.

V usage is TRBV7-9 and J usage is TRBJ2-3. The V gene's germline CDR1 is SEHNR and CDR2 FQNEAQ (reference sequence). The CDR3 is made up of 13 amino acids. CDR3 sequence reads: CASRNGPTDTQYF.

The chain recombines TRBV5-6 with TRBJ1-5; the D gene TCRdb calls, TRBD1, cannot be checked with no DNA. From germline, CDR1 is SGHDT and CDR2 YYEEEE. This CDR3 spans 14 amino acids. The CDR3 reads CASSIQGAHQPQHF.

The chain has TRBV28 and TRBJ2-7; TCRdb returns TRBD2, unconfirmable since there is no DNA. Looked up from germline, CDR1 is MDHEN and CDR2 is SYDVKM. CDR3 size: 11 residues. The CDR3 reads CASSLSGRTDF. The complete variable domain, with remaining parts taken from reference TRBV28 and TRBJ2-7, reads DVKVTQSSRYLVKRTGEKVFLECVQDMDHENMFWYRQDPGLGLRLIYFSYDVKMKEKGDIPEGYSVSREKKERFSLILESASTNQTSMYLCASSLSGRTDFGPGTRLTVT.

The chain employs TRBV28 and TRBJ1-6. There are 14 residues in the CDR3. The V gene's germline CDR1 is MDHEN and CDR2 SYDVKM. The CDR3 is CASSYGPSNSPLHF.

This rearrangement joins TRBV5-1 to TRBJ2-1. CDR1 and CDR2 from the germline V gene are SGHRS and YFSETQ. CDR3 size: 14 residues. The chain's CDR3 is CASRLGLPNNEQFF.

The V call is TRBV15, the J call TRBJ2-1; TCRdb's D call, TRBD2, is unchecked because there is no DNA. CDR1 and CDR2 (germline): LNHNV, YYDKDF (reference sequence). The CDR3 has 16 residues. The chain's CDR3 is CATSRDLASGDREQFF.

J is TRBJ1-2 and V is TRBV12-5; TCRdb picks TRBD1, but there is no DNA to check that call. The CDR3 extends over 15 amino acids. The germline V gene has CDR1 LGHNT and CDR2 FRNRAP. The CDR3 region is CASGPDRAHNYGYTF.

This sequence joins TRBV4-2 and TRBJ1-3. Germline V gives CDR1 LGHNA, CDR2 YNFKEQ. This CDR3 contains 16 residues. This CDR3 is CASSQEAGPSGNTIYF.

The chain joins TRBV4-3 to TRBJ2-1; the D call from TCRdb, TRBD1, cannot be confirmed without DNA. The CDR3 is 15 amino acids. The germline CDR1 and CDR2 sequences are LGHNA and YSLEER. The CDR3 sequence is CASSQEGTGSNEQFF.

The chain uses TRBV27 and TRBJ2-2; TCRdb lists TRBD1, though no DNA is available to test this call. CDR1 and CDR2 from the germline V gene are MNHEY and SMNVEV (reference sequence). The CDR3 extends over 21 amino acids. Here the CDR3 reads CASSARQGSSGLSKYAGELFF.

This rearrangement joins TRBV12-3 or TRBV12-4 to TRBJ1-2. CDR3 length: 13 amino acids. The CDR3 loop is CASRRDPNYGYTF.

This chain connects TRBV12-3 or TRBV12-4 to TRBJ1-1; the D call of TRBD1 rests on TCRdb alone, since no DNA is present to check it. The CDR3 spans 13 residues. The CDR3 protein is CASSLTGVTEAFF.

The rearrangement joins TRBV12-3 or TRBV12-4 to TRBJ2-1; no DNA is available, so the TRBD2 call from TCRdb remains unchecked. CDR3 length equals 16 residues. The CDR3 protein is CASSPSSGRGYNEQFF.

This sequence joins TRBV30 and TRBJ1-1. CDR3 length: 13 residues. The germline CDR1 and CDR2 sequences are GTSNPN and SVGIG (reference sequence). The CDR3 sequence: CAWRMAANTEAFF.

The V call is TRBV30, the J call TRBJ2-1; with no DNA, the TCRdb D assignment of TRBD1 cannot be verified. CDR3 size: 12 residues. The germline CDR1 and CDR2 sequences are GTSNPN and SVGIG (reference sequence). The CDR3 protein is CASPGGGNEQFF.

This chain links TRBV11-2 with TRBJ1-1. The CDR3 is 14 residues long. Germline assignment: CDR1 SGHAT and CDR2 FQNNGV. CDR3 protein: CASSLEAENTEAFF.

The CDR3 spells CSARPPSNPQETQYF. V and J are TRBV20-1 and TRBJ2-5. CDR3 size: 15 residues. Germline V gene data show CDR1 as DFQATT and CDR2 as SNEGSKA (reference sequence).